This T cell receptor beta chain was obtained from a study of cytomegalovirus exposure and HLA in healthy donors. On this clone itself: As yet, its antigen is unknown.

This CDR3 contains 14 residues. Germline V lookup: CDR1 LGHNT, CDR2 FRNRAP. With 7 bases removed from V and 1 base from J, the gap between germline ends came to 8 bases. With 60 Vbeta and 13 Jbeta primers, the PCR was carried out. The repertoire was sequenced with immunoSEQ multiplex PCR; TCRdb's copy has only in-frame clones and lacks some. The sample consists of 160,000 or so clones, about three quarters of them appearing once. All donors participated as healthy donors of bone marrow. Study-level findings and limits: Published work reported that the classifier diagnosed cytomegalovirus status with high specificity and sensitivity.

The V call is TRBV12-5, the J call TRBJ2-6, with a weak D call TRBD1 (5 bases). The receptor comes from a woman between 35 and 50 years old in good health and CMV-seropositive. Sequenced material: PBMCs. The CDR3 coding sequence is TGTGCTAGTGTTACAGGTTCTGGGGCCAACGTCCTGACTTTC. Amino acid sequence: CASVTGSGANVLTF. The full variable domain, rest sourced from reference TRBV12-5 and TRBJ2-6, is DARVTQTPRHKVTEMGQEVTMRCQPILGHNTVFWYRQTMMQGLELLAYFRNRAPLDDSGMPKDRFSAEMPDATLATLKIQPSEPRDSAVYFCASVTGSGANVLTFGAGSRLTVL.